Sequencing of this T cell receptor beta chain was carried out in a study of Graves' ophthalmopathy and Graves' hyperthyroidism. Germline V CDR1 and CDR2: ENHRY, SYGVKD. This CDR3 has 13 amino acids. The V gene lost 6 bases and the J gene lost 7 bases, with 12 bases spanning the gap. Using RNA transcripts, the TCR beta CDR3 regions were amplified. First-round RT-PCR employed HTBI primers, with a second-round multiplex PCR after it. TCRdb called the multiplex PCR reads again in MiXCR, with one record for every CDR3 protein. The sample yields approximately 700,000 distinct CDR3 sequences, roughly 39% seen once. Ophthalmopathy cases showed moderate-to-severe activity, scoring CAS ≥3 and NOSPECS ≥4, with duration under 3 months.

Sequencing was done on a sample of peripheral blood. V is TRBV10-3 and J is TRBJ1-4; no clear D gene. The TCR sequence derives from an adult man with Graves' ophthalmopathy. This CDR3 reads CAISRTGTEKLFF. The DNA of the CDR3 is TGTGCCATCAGCAGGACGGGTACTGAAAAACTGTTTTTT.